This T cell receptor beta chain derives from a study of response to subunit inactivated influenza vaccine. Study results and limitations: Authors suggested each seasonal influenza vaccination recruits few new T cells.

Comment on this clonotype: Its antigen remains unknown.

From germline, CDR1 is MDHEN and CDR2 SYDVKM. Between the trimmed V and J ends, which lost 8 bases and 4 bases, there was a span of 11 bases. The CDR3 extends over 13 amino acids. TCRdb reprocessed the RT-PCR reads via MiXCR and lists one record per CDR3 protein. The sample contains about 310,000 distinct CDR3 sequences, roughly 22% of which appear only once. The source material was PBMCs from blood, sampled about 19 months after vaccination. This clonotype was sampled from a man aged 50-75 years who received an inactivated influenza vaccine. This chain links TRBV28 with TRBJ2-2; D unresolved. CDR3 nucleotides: TGTGCCAGCCGCTCGGGTGTCACCGGGGAGCTGTTTTTT. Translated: CASRSGVTGELFF.